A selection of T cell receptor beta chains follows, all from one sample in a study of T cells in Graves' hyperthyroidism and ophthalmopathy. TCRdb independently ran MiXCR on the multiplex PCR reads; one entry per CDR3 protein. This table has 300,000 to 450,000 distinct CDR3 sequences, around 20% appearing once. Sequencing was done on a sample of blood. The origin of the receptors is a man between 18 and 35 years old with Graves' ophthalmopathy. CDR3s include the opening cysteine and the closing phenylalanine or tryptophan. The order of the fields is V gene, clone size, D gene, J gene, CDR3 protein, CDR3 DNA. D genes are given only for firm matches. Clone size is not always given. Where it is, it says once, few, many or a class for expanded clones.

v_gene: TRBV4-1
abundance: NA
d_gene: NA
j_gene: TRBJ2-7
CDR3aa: CASSQALGEQYF
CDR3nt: TGCGCCAGCAGCCAAGCATTGGGCGAGCAGTACTTC

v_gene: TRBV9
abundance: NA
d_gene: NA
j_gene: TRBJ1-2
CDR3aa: CASSVRRGGPFNYGYTF
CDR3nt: TGTGCCAGCAGCGTCCGCCGTGGGGGGCCGTTTAACTATGGCTACACCTTC

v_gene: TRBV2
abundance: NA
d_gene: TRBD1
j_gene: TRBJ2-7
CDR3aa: CASSDRHGTAYEQYF
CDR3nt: TGTGCCAGCAGTGACCGACACGGGACAGCCTACGAGCAGTACTTC

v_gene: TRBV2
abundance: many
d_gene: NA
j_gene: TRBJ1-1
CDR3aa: CASSEGRIYTEAFF
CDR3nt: TGTGCCAGCAGTGAAGGTAGGATTTACACTGAAGCTTTCTTT

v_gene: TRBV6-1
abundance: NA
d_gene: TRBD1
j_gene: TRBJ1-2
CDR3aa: CASSELVWAGDSLYGYTF
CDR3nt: TGTGCCAGCAGTGAATTGGTTTGGGCCGGGGACAGTCTCTATGGCTACACCTTC

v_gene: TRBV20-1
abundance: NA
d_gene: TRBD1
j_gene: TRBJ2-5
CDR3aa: CSATDRGQGYQETQYF
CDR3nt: TGCAGTGCTACTGACAGGGGACAAGGGTACCAAGAGACCCAGTACTTC

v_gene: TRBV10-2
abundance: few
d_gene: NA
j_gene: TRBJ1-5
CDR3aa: CASSVRGGTGSNQPQHF
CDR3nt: TGCGCCAGCAGTGTGAGGGGTGGGACGGGTAGCAATCAGCCCCAGCATTTT

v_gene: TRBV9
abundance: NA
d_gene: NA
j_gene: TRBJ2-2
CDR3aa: CASSVGTTQGTGELFF
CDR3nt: TGTGCCAGCAGCGTAGGGACTACCCAAGGAACCGGGGAGCTGTTTTTT

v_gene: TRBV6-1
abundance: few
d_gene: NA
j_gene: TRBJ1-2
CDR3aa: CASSDNTGRGYTF
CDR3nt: TGTGCCAGCAGTGACAACACCGGGAGGGGCTACACCTTC

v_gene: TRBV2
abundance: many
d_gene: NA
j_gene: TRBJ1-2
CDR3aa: CASSATTVFYGYTF
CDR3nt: TGTGCCAGCAGTGCCACGACAGTGTTCTATGGCTACACCTTC

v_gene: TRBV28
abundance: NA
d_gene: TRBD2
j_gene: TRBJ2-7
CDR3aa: CASSLTRGSGGSYEQYF
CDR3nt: TGTGCCAGCAGTCTAACCCGAGGTAGCGGGGGTTCCTACGAGCAGTACTTC

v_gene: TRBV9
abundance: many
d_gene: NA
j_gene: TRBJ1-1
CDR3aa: CASSVGWGSGTEAFF
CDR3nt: TGTGCCAGCAGCGTAGGTTGGGGCTCGGGCACTGAAGCTTTCTTT

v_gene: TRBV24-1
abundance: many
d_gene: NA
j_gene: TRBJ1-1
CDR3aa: CATSTSWDTEAFF
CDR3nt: TGTGCCACTTCCACGAGTTGGGACACTGAAGCTTTCTTT

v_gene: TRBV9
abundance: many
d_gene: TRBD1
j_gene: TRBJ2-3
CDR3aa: CASSVGTGGTDTQYF
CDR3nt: TGTGCCAGCAGCGTAGGGACAGGGGGGACCGATACGCAGTATTTT

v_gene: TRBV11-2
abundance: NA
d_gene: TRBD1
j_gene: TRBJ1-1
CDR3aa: CASSKIRDRGLEAFF
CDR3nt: TGTGCCAGCAGCAAAATCCGGGACAGGGGGCTTGAAGCTTTCTTT

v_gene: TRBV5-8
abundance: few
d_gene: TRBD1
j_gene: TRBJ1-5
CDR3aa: CASSFDRGNQPQHF
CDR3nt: TGTGCCAGCAGCTTCGACAGGGGCAATCAGCCCCAGCATTTT

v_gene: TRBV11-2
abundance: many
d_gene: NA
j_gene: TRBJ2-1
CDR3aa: CASPNEQFF
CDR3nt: TGTGCCAGCCCTAATGAGCAGTTCTTC

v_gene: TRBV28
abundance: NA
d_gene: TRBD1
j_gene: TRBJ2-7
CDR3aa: CASGARSTGTGSYEQYF
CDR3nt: TGTGCCAGCGGAGCACGAAGCACCGGGACAGGGTCCTACGAGCAGTACTTC

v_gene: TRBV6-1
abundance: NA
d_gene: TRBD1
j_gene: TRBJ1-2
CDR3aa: CASRQTGGAWDGYTF
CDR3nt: TGTGCCAGCAGGCAAACAGGGGGCGCCTGGGATGGCTACACCTTC

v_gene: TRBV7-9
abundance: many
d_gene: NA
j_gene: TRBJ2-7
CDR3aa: CASSPDWIYEQYF
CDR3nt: TGTGCCAGCAGTCCTGACTGGATCTACGAGCAGTACTTC

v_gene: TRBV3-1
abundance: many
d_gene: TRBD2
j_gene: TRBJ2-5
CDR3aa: CASSPEGTSGDLQYF
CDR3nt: TGTGCCAGCAGCCCAGAAGGGACTAGCGGAGACCTTCAGTACTTC

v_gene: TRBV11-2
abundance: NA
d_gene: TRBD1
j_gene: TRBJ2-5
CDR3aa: CASSLVTGGPQETQYF
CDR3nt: TGTGCCAGCAGCTTAGTAACAGGGGGCCCCCAAGAGACCCAGTACTTC

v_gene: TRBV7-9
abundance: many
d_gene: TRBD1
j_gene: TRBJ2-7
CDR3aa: CASIGDRGYEQYF
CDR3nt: TGTGCCAGCATCGGGGACAGGGGCTACGAGCAGTACTTC

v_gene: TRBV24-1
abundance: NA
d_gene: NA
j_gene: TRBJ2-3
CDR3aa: CATSDFPGGTQYF
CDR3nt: TGTGCCACCAGTGATTTTCCTGGGGGTACGCAGTATTTT

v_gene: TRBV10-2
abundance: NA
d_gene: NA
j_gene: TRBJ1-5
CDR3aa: CASRAHDQPQHF
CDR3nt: TGCGCCAGCAGGGCGCACGACCAGCCCCAGCATTTT

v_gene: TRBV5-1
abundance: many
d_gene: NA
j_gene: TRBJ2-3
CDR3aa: CASSLAEAPRDTQYF
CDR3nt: TGCGCCAGCAGCTTGGCCGAGGCACCAAGAGATACGCAGTATTTT

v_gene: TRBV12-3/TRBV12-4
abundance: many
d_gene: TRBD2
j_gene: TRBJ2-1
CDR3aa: CASSPPGLAGRYNEQFF
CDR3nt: TGTGCCAGCAGTCCTCCGGGACTAGCGGGGCGTTACAATGAGCAGTTCTTC

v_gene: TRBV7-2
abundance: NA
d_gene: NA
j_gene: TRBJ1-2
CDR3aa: CASSLAITNYGYTF
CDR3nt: TGTGCCAGCAGCTTAGCAATCACTAACTATGGCTACACCTTC

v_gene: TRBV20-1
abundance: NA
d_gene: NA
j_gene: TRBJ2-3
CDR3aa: CSARQPSTDTQYF
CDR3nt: TGCAGTGCTAGACAGCCTAGCACAGATACGCAGTATTTT

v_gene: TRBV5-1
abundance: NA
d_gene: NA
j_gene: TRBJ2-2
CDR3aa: CASSYNSGELFF
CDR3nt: TGCGCCAGCAGCTATAATTCCGGGGAGCTGTTTTTT

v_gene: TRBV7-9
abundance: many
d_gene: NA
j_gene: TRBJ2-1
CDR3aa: CASSLELYGNEQFF
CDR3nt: TGTGCCAGCAGCTTAGAACTCTACGGCAATGAGCAGTTCTTC

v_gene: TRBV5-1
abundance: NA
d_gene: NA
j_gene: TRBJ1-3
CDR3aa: CASSLDTYSGNTIYF
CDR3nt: TGCGCCAGCAGCTTGGACACATACTCTGGAAACACCATATATTTT

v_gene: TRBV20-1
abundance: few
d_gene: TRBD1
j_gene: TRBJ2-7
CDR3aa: CSANTGGFYPSYEQYF
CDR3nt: TGCAGTGCTAATACAGGGGGCTTTTACCCCTCCTACGAGCAGTACTTC

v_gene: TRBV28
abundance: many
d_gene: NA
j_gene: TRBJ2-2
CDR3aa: CASSAGSDTTVELFF
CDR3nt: TGTGCCAGCAGTGCGGGTAGTGATACGACCGTGGAGCTGTTTTTT

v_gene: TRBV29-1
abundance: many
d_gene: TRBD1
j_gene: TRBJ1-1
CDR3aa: CSVAGTENTEAFF
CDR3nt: TGCAGCGTGGCCGGGACAGAGAACACTGAAGCTTTCTTT

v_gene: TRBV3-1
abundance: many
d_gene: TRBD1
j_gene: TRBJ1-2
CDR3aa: CASSRRDRDYGYTF
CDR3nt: TGTGCCAGCAGTCGCCGGGACAGGGACTACGGCTACACCTTC

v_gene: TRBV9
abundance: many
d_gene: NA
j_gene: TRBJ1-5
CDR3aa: CASAPRYDQPQHF
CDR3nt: TGTGCCAGCGCCCCGAGGTACGATCAGCCCCAGCATTTT

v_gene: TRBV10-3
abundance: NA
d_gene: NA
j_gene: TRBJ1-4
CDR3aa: CATTRTENEKLFF
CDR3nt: TGTGCCACCACCCGGACAGAGAATGAAAAACTGTTTTTT

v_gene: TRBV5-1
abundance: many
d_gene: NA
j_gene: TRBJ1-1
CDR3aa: CASSSAGNTEAFF
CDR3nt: TGCGCCAGCAGCTCCGCGGGGAACACTGAAGCTTTCTTT

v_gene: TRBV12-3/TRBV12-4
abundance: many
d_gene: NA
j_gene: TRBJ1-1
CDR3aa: CASSFNKDTEAFF
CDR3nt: TGTGCCAGCAGCTTCAACAAGGACACTGAAGCTTTCTTT

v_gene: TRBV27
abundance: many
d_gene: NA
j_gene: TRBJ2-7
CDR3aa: CASSAGTTSYEQYF
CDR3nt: TGTGCCAGCTCGGCCGGGACAACTTCCTACGAGCAGTACTTC

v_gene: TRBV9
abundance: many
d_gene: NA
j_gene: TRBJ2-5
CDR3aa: CASSFRDTYQETQYF
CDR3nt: TGTGCCAGCAGCTTCCGAGACACCTACCAAGAGACCCAGTACTTC

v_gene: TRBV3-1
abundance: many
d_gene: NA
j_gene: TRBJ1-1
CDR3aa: CASSQTGGQAFF
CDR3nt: TGTGCCAGCAGCCAGACCGGGGGGCAAGCTTTCTTT

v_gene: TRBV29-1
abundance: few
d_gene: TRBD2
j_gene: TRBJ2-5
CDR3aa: CSDVVSGPGGETQYF
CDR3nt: TGCAGCGACGTTGTATCAGGGCCGGGGGGAGAGACCCAGTACTTC

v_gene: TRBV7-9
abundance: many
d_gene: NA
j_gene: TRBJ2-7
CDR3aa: CASSFGPRGEQYF
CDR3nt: TGTGCCAGCAGCTTTGGACCGCGGGGCGAGCAGTACTTC

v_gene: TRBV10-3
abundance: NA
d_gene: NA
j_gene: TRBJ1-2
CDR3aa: CAITNGPPEGNYGYTF
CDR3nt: TGTGCCATCACCAACGGGCCCCCCGAAGGCAACTATGGCTACACCTTC

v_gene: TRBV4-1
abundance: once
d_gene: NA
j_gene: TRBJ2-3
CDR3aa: CASSSQRNTDTQYF
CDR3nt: TGCGCCAGCAGCTCCCAGCGAAACACAGATACGCAGTATTTT

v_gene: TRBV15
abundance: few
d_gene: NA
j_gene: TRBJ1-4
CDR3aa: CATMHRSSLATNEKLFF
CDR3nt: TGTGCCACCATGCACCGGTCCTCCCTTGCAACTAATGAAAAACTGTTTTTT

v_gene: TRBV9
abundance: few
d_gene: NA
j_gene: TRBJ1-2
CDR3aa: CASHGDGTPNYGYTF
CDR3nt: TGTGCCAGCCACGGGGACGGAACCCCTAACTATGGCTACACCTTC

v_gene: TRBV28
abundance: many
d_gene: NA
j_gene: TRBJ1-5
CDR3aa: CASIPPAGHLPNQPQHF
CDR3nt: TGTGCCAGCATCCCCCCGGCGGGACACCTCCCCAATCAGCCCCAGCATTTT

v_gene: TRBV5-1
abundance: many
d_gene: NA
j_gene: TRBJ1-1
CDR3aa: CASSWTLNTEAFF
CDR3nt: TGCGCCAGCAGCTGGACCCTGAACACTGAAGCTTTCTTT

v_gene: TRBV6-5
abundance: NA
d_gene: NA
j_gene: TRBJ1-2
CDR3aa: CASSYGMNYGYTF
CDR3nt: TGTGCCAGCAGTTACGGCATGAACTATGGCTACACCTTC

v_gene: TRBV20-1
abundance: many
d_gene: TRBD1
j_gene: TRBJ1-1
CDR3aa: CSARPLTGMFEAFF
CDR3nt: TGCAGTGCTAGACCATTGACAGGGATGTTTGAAGCTTTCTTT

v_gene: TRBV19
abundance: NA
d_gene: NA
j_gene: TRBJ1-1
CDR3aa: CATALDGGHTEAFF
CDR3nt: TGTGCCACTGCGTTGGACGGGGGGCACACTGAAGCTTTCTTT

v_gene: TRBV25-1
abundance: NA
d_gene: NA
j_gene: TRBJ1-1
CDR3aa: CASRGMGLGSIDTEAFF
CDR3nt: TGTGCCAGCAGGGGAATGGGACTAGGGAGTATTGACACTGAAGCTTTCTTT

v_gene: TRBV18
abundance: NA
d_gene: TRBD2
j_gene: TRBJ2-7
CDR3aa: CASSPRVGGEDEQYF
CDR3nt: TGTGCCAGCTCACCACGAGTGGGGGGGGAGGACGAGCAGTACTTC

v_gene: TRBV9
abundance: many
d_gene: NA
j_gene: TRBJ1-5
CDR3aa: CASSVAEGQPQHF
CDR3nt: TGTGCCAGCAGCGTAGCTGAAGGTCAGCCCCAGCATTTT